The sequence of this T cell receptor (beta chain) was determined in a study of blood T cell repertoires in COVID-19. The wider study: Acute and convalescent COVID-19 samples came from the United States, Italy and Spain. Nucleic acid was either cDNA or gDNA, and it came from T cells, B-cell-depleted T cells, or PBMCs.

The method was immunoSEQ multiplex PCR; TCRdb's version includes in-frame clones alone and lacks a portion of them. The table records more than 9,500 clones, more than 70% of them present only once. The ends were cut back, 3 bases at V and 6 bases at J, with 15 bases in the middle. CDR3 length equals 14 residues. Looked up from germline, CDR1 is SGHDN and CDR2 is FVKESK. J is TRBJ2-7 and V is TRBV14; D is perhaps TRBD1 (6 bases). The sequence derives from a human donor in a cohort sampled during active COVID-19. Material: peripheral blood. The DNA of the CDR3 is TGTGCCAGCAGCCATCCCTCAGGGGTAGGCGAGCAGTACTTC. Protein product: CASSHPSGVGEQYF.